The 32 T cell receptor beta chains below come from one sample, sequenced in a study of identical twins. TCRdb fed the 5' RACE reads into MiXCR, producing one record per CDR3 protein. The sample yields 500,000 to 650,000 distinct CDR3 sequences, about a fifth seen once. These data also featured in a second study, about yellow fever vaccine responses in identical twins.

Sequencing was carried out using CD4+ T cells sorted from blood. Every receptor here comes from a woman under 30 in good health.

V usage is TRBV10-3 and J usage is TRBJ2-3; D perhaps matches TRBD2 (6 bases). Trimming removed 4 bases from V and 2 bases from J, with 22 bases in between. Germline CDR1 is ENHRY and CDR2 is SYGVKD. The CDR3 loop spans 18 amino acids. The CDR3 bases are TGTGCCATCAGTGTGCCTCAAACTAGCCAGATCCTCACAGATACGCAGTATTTT. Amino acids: CAISVPQTSQILTDTQYF.

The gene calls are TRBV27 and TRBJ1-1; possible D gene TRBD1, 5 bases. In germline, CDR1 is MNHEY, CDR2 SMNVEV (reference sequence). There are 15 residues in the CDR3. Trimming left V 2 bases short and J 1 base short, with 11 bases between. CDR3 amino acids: CASSLIRGGNTEAFF. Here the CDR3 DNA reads TGTGCCAGCAGTTTAATCCGGGGGGGGAACACTGAAGCTTTCTTT.

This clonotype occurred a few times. The CDR3 DNA reads TGCGCCAGCAGCAAAGGACTAGCGGGGGGCGGAAGCTCCTACAATGAGCAGTTCTTC. Protein sequence: CASSKGLAGGGSSYNEQFF. The rearrangement links TRBV4-1 to TRBJ2-1; 14 bases align to TRBD2. This CDR3 has 19 amino acids. Germline V gene sequence: CDR1 MGHRA, CDR2 YSYEKL. V shed 5 bases and J 0 bases; nucleotides not matched to a gene: 9.

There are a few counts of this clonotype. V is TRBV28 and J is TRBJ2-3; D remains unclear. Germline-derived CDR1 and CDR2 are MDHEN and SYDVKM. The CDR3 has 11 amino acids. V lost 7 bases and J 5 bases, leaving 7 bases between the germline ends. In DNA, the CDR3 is TGTGCCAGCAATCCAGAAGATACGCAGTATTTT. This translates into CASNPEDTQYF.

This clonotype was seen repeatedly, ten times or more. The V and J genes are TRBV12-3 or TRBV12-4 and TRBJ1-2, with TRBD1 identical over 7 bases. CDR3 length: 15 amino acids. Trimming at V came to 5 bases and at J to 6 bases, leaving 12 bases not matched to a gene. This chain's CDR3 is CASSLLARQGNGYTF. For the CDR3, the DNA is TGTGCCAGCAGTCTCCTCGCCCGACAGGGCAATGGCTACACCTTC.

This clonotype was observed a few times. Here the CDR3 DNA reads TGCAGCGTAGGATATCGGGGGCTAGCGGGAGGTAATGAGCAGTTCTTC. Amino acids: CSVGYRGLAGGNEQFF. The rearrangement uses TRBV29-1 and TRBJ2-1; TRBD2 matches at 11 bases. From germline, CDR1 is SQVTM and CDR2 ANQGSEA. The V segment lost 6 bases and the J segment 7 bases; nucleotides outside the gene matches: 14. The length of the CDR3 is 16 residues.

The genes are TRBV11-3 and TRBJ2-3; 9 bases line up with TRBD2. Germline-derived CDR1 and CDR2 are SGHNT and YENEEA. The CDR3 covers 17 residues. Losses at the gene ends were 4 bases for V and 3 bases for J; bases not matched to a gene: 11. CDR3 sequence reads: CASSSFLSGRGTDTQYF. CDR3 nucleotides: TGTGCCAGCAGCTCATTCCTTAGCGGGAGAGGGACAGATACGCAGTATTTT.

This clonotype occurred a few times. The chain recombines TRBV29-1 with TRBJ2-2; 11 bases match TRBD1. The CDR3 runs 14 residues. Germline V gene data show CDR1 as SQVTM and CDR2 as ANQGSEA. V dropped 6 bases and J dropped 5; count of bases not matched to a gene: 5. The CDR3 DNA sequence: TGCAGCGTGGGGACAGGGGGATTGACCGGGGAGCTGTTTTTT. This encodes CSVGTGGLTGELFF.

This CDR3 is CASSSGQAETQYF. The CDR3 region has the DNA TGCGCCAGCAGCTCCGGACAGGCAGAGACCCAGTACTTC. J is TRBJ2-5 and V is TRBV5-1; 7 positions agree with TRBD1. The V gene end was trimmed by 3 bases and the J gene end by 4 bases; junction bases not matched to a gene: 3. The CDR3 totals 13 residues. Germline-derived CDR1 and CDR2 are SGHRS and YFSETQ.

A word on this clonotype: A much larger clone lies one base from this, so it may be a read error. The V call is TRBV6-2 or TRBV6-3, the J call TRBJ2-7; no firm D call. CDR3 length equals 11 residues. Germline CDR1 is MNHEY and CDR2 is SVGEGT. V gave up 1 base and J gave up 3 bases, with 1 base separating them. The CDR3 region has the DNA TGTGCCAGCAGTTACTTCTACGAGCAGTACTTC. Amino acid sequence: CASSYFYEQYF.

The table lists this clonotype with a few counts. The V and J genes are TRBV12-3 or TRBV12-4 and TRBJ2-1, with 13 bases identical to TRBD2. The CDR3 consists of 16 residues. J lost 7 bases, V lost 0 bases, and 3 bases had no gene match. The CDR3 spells CASSLATSGRKNEQFF. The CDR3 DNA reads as TGTGCCAGCAGTTTAGCGACTAGCGGGAGGAAGAATGAGCAGTTCTTC.

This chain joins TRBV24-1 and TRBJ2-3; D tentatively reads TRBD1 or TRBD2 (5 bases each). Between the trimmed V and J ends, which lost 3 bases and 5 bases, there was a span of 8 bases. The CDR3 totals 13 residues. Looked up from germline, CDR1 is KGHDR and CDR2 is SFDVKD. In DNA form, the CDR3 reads TGTGCCACCAGTGATGGGGGAAGAGATACGCAGTATTTT. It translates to CATSDGGRDTQYF.

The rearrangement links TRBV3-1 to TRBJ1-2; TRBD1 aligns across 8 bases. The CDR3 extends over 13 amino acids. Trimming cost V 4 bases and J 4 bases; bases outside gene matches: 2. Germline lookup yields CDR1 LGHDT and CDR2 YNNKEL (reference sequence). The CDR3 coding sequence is TGTGCCAGCAGCCCACAGGGGGTCTATGGCTACACCTTC. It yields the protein CASSPQGVYGYTF.

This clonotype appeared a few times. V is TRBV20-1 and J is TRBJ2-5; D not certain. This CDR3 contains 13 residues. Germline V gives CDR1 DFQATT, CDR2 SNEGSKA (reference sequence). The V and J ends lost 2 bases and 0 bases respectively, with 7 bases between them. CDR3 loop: CSARLRNQETQYF. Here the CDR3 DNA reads TGCAGTGCTAGACTCCGGAACCAAGAGACCCAGTACTTC.

This chain's CDR3 is CAISPTSGGAVETQYF. CDR3 nucleotides: TGTGCCATCAGTCCCACTAGCGGGGGGGCTGTGGAGACCCAGTACTTC. The chain uses TRBV10-3 and TRBJ2-5, with TRBD2 identical over 13 bases. V lost 5 bases to trimming and J lost 5 bases; unmatched junction nucleotides: 8. CDR1 and CDR2 (germline): ENHRY, SYGVKD. This CDR3 is 16 amino acids long.

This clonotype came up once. The CDR3 reads CSVEMGQTGNTIYF. The CDR3 region has the DNA TGCAGCGTTGAAATGGGTCAGACTGGAAACACCATATATTTT. The V gene is TRBV29-1, the J gene TRBJ1-3; D gene ambiguous. The CDR3 has 14 residues. Germline lookup yields CDR1 SQVTM and CDR2 ANQGSEA. V lost 2 bases and J 2 bases, leaving 10 bases between the germline ends.

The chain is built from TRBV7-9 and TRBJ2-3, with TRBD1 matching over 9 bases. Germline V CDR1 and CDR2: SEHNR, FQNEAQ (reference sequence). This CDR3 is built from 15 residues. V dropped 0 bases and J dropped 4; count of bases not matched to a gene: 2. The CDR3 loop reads CASSLAQGAADTQYF. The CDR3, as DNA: TGTGCCAGCAGCTTAGCACAGGGGGCGGCAGATACGCAGTATTTT.

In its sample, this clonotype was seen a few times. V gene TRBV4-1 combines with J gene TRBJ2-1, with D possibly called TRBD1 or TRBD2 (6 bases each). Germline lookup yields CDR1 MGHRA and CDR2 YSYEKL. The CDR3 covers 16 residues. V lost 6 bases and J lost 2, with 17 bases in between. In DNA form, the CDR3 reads TGCGCCAGCAGGAAACAAGGGGGGATGGCCTACAATGAGCAGTTCTTC. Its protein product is CASRKQGGMAYNEQFF.

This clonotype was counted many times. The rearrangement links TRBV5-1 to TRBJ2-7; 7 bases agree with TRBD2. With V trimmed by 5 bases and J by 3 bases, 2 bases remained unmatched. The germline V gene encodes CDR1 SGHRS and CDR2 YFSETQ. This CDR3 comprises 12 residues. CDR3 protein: CASSGGSYEQYF. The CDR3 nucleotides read TGCGCCAGCAGTGGCGGGAGCTACGAGCAGTACTTC. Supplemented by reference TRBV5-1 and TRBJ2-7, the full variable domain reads KAGVTQTPRYLIKTRGQQVTLSCSPISGHRSVSWYQQTPGQGLQFLFEYFSETQRNKGNFPGRFSGRQFSNSRSEMNVSTLELGDSALYLCASSGGSYEQYFGPGTRLTVT.

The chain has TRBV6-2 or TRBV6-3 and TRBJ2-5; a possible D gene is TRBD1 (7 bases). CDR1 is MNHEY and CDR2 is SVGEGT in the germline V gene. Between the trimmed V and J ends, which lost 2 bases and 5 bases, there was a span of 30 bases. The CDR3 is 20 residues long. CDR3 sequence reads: CASSYPRLPGGGLSLETQYF. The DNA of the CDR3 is TGTGCCAGCAGTTACCCGAGGCTCCCCGGAGGGGGCCTTTCTTTGGAGACCCAGTACTTC.

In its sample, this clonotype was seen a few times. CDR3 sequence reads: CASSGGGLAGVNQETQYF. The CDR3 DNA follows: TGTGCCAGCAGTGGAGGGGGACTAGCGGGAGTCAACCAAGAGACCCAGTACTTC. The V call is TRBV6-1, the J call TRBJ2-5; 14 nucleotides match TRBD2. V dropped 4 bases and J dropped 0; count of bases not matched to a gene: 7. This CDR3 contains 18 residues. Germline V lookup: CDR1 MNHNS, CDR2 SASEGT.

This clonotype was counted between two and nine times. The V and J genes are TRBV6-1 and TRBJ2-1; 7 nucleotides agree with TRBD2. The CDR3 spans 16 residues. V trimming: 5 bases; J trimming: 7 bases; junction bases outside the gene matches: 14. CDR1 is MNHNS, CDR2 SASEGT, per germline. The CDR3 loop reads CASSTTLAARWNEQFF. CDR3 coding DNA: TGTGCCAGCAGTACCACTCTAGCGGCTCGGTGGAATGAGCAGTTCTTC.

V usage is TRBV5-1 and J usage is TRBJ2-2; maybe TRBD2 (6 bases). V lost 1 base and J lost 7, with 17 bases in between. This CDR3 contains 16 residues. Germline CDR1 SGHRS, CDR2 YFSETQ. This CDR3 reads CASSLRPGRSIGELFF. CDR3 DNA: TGCGCCAGCAGCTTGAGACCGGGGAGGTCGATCGGGGAGCTGTTTTTT.

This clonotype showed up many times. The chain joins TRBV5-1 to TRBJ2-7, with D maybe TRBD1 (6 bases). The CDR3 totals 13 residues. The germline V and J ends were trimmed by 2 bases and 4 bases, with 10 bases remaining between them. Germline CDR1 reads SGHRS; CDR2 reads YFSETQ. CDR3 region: CASSFDRPYEQYF. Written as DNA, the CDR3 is TGCGCCAGCAGCTTTGACAGGCCATACGAGCAGTACTTC.

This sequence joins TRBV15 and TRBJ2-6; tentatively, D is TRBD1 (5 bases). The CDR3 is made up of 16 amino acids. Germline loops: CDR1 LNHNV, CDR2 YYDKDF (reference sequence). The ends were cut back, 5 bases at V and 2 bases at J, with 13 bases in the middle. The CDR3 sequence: CATSLDRPPGANVLTF. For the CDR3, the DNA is TGTGCCACCAGCCTAGACAGACCCCCTGGGGCCAACGTCCTGACTTTC.

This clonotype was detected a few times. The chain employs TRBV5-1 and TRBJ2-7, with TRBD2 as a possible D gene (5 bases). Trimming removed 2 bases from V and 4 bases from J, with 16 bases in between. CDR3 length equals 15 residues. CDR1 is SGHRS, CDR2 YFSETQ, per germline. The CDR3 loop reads CASSFGKPMTYEQYF. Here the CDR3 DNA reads TGCGCCAGCAGCTTCGGGAAACCCATGACGTACGAGCAGTACTTC.

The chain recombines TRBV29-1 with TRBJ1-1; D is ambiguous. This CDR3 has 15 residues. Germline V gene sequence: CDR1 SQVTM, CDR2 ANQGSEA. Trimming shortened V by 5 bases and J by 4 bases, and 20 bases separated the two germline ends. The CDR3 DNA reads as TGCAGCGTTACCTCCTATGGGCAGGCCTTCACTGAAGCTTTCTTT. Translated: CSVTSYGQAFTEAFF.

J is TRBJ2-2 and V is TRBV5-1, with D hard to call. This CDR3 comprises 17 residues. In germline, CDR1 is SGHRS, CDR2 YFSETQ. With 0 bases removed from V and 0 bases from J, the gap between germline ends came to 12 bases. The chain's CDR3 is CASSLAPSAANTGELFF. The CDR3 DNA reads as TGCGCCAGCAGCTTGGCCCCAAGCGCAGCGAACACCGGGGAGCTGTTTTTT.

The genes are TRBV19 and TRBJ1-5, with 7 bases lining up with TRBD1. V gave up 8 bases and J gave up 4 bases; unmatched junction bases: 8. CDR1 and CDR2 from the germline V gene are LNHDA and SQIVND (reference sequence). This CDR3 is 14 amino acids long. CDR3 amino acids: CASCQTGLNQPQHF. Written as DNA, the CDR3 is TGTGCCAGTTGCCAGACAGGGTTAAATCAGCCCCAGCATTTT.

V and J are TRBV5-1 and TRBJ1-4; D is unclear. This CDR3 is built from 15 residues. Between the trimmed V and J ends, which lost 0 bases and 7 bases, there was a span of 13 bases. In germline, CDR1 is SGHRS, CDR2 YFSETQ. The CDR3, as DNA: TGCGCCAGCAGCTTGGGGGCAGGATCCATTGAAAAACTGTTTTTT. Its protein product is CASSLGAGSIEKLFF.

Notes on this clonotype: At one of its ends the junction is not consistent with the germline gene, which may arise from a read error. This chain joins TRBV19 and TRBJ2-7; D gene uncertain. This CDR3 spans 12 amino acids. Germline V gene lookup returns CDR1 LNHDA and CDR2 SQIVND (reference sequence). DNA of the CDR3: TGTGCCAGTAGTCCCCCTTCCTTCGAGCAGTACTTC. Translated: CASSPPSFEQYF.

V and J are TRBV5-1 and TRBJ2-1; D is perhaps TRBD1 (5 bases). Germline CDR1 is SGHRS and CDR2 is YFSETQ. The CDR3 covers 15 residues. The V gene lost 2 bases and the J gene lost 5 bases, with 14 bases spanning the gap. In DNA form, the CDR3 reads TGCGCCAGCAGCTTTGGGCAGGGTCTAAACAATGAGCAGTTCTTC. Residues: CASSFGQGLNNEQFF.